The 17 T cell receptor beta chains below come from one sample, sequenced in a study of T cell repertoires in ileal Crohn's disease. The method was immunoSEQ multiplex PCR; TCRdb's version includes in-frame clones alone and lacks a portion of them. The repertoire holds some 30,000 clones, roughly 77% seen once, with around 5.4% in the top ten. The source material was ileal tissue. The receptors derive from an adult with Crohn's disease.

The J gene is TRBJ1-3, the V gene TRBV4-1, with TRBD1 matching over 8 bases. The CDR3 runs 16 residues. Germline V CDR1 and CDR2: MGHRA, YSYEKL. V lost 4 bases to trimming and J lost 0 bases; unmatched junction nucleotides: 5. For the CDR3, the DNA is TGCGCCAGCAGCCCGGGGACAGGCAGCTCTGGAAACACCATATATTTT. It translates to CASSPGTGSSGNTIYF.

The V and J genes are TRBV5-6 and TRBJ2-3, with 9 nucleotides matching TRBD2. The J segment lost 5 bases and the V segment lost 4 bases, leaving 11 bases of the junction unmatched. Looked up from germline, CDR1 is SGHDT and CDR2 is YYEEEE. The length of the CDR3 is 16 residues. CDR3 nucleotides: TGTGCCAGCAGCGTCGCGCGGGGGGGAGAGGGAGATACGCAGTATTTT. As protein: CASSVARGGEGDTQYF.

This chain uses TRBV5-1 with TRBJ1-2; D may be TRBD1 (6 bases). The germline V and J ends were trimmed by 1 base and 0 bases, with 7 bases remaining between them. The CDR3 covers 14 residues. Germline CDR1 reads SGHRS; CDR2 reads YFSETQ. This CDR3 reads CASSLRQANYGYTF. The CDR3 region has the DNA TGCGCCAGCAGCTTGAGACAGGCTAACTATGGCTACACCTTC.

The chain employs TRBV5-6 and TRBJ1-2; no reliable D call. The germline gives CDR1 SGHDT, CDR2 YYEEEE. V lost 1 base and J lost 6, with 13 bases in between. CDR3 size: 14 residues. The CDR3 coding sequence is TGTGCCAGCAGCTTGTATGGAGACTTAAATGGCTACACCTTC. Its translation: CASSLYGDLNGYTF.

J is TRBJ2-7 and V is TRBV4-2, with 15 bases fitting TRBD2. This CDR3 is 17 amino acids long. V dropped 4 bases and J dropped 7; count of bases not matched to a gene: 11. Looked up from germline, CDR1 is LGHNA and CDR2 is YNFKEQ. In DNA form, the CDR3 reads TGTGCCAGCAGCCCCTTCGGACTAGCGGGGGGGCCGGGGGAGCAGTACTTC. Translation: CASSPFGLAGGPGEQYF.

The chain carries TRBV5-1 and TRBJ2-2, with no clear D. With 2 bases removed from V and 4 bases from J, the gap between germline ends came to 9 bases. Germline V gene sequence: CDR1 SGHRS, CDR2 YFSETQ. CDR3 length: 14 residues. This chain's CDR3 is CASSFRSSTGELFF. The CDR3, as DNA: TGCGCCAGCAGCTTCCGGAGTAGCACCGGGGAGCTGTTTTTT. The entire variable domain, with the rest obtained from reference TRBV5-1 and TRBJ2-2, is as follows: KAGVTQTPRYLIKTRGQQVTLSCSPISGHRSVSWYQQTPGQGLQFLFEYFSETQRNKGNFPGRFSGRQFSNSRSEMNVSTLELGDSALYLCASSFRSSTGELFFGEGSRLTVL.

This sequence joins TRBV4-3 and TRBJ2-5; 9 bases line up with TRBD2. After removal of 0 bases from V and 6 bases from J, the junction contained 14 bases not matched to a gene. CDR1 LGHNA and CDR2 YSLEER come from the germline V gene. The CDR3 sequence is 18 residues long. In nucleotides, the CDR3 is TGCGCCAGCAGCCAAGAATCGCGGGGGCCGGGACTAGCCCAGACCCAGTACTTC. This gives the protein CASSQESRGPGLAQTQYF.

The chain has TRBV5-4 and TRBJ1-1; a possible D gene is TRBD1 (6 bases). The V and J ends lost 0 bases and 6 bases respectively, with 12 bases between them. In germline, CDR1 is SGHNT, CDR2 YYREEE (reference sequence). The CDR3 extends over 14 amino acids. The CDR3 region has the DNA TGTGCCAGCAGCTTGGGACAGGAGTACCCTGAAGCTTTCTTT. It yields the protein CASSLGQEYPEAFF.

The chain employs TRBV19 and TRBJ1-5, with TRBD1 matching over 7 bases. V was clipped by 4 bases and J by 9 bases; unmatched bases: 15. The CDR3 runs to 16 residues. Per the germline V gene, CDR1 is LNHDA and CDR2 is SQIVND (reference sequence). The CDR3: CASSKPTGQSFRPQHF. CDR3 nucleotide sequence: TGTGCCAGTAGTAAACCGACGGGACAGTCCTTCAGGCCCCAGCATTTT. Variable domain in full (rest from reference TRBV19 and TRBJ1-5): DGGITQSPKYLFRKEGQNVTLSCEQNLNHDAMYWYRQDPGQGLRLIYYSQIVNDFQKGDIAEGYSVSREKKESFPLTVTSAQKNPTAFYLCASSKPTGQSFRPQHFGDGTRLSIL.

The CDR3 is CASSPTSGGANEQFF. The CDR3 DNA reads TGTGCCAGCAGCCCCACTAGCGGGGGGGCCAATGAGCAGTTCTTC. This chain links TRBV6-4 with TRBJ2-1; 13 nucleotides line up with TRBD2. The CDR3 is 15 amino acids. V lost 6 bases to trimming and J lost 6 bases; unmatched junction nucleotides: 5. The V gene's germline CDR1 is MRHNA and CDR2 SNTAGT.

The chain combines TRBV7-9 with TRBJ2-7, with 8 positions matching TRBD1. Germline V CDR1 and CDR2: SEHNR, FQNEAQ (reference sequence). The V segment lost 8 bases and the J segment 3 bases; nucleotides outside the gene matches: 3. The CDR3 covers 12 residues. The CDR3 coding sequence is TGTGCCAGCGGACAGGGAGGCTACGAGCAGTACTTC. Translating it yields CASGQGGYEQYF.

The rearrangement uses TRBV19 and TRBJ1-3; maybe TRBD1 (5 bases). Germline V gene data show CDR1 as LNHDA and CDR2 as SQIVND (reference sequence). Trimming cost V 7 bases and J 0 bases, with 19 bases left between them. The CDR3 loop spans 17 amino acids. CDR3 loop: CASKLRGSLSSGNTIYF. The DNA of the CDR3 is TGTGCCAGTAAACTACGGGGGTCCTTGAGCTCTGGAAACACCATATATTTT.

The CDR3 DNA is TGCGCCAGCAGCCTGGGACTACCATTAGAGACCCAGTACTTC. This gives the protein CASSLGLPLETQYF. This chain uses TRBV5-1 with TRBJ2-5, with 7 nucleotides matching TRBD2. CDR1 is SGHRS, CDR2 YFSETQ, per germline. Losses at the gene ends were 4 bases for V and 4 bases for J; bases not matched to a gene: 7. There are 14 residues in the CDR3.

This clone was detected once. The rearrangement uses TRBV11-1 and TRBJ2-3, with D possibly matching TRBD2 (6 bases). The CDR3 spans 18 residues. The germline V gene encodes CDR1 SGHAT and CDR2 FQDESV (reference sequence). V dropped 3 bases and J dropped 0 bases, with 19 bases sitting between them. CDR3 sequence: CASSFFRGVISSTDTQYF. The DNA of the CDR3 is TGTGCCAGCAGCTTTTTTCGCGGGGTCATCTCTAGCACAGATACGCAGTATTTT.

The rearrangement uses TRBV5-1 and TRBJ2-3; 12 nucleotides agree with TRBD2. The germline CDR1 and CDR2 sequences are SGHRS and YFSETQ. J lost 1 base, V lost 0 bases, and 3 bases had no gene match. This CDR3 comprises 17 residues. The CDR3 sequence is CASSLGLAGVGTDTQYF. CDR3 nucleotides: TGCGCCAGCAGCTTGGGACTAGCGGGGGTCGGCACAGATACGCAGTATTTT.

The chain uses TRBV5-1 and TRBJ2-2; D is possibly TRBD2 (6 bases). The CDR3 consists of 14 residues. The V gene lost 7 bases and the J gene lost 2 bases, with 12 bases spanning the gap. The germline V gene has CDR1 SGHRS and CDR2 YFSETQ. CDR3 amino acids: CASSRDLNTGELFF. The CDR3 DNA reads as TGCGCCAGCTCCCGGGACTTAAACACCGGGGAGCTGTTTTTT.

In DNA, the CDR3 is TGTGCCAGCTCACCCAAAATGAACACTGAAGCTTTCTTT. Its translation is CASSPKMNTEAFF. This chain uses TRBV18 with TRBJ1-1, with D unresolved. With 3 bases removed from V and 0 bases from J, the gap between germline ends came to 5 bases. Looked up from germline, CDR1 is KGHSH and CDR2 is LQKENI. There are 13 residues in the CDR3.